This T cell receptor (beta chain) was profiled in a study of cytotoxic CD8 clonotypes in ibrutinib-treated CLL. About this clone itself: Its antigen is as yet unknown.

With 3 bases removed from V and 2 bases from J, the gap between germline ends came to 13 bases. The CDR3 spans 16 residues. Germline V gene data show CDR1 as SGHVS and CDR2 as FQNEAQ. Study conclusions and caveats: Progressing and sustained-remission patients had different sampling times. Higher clonality was seen at ibrutinib response and a return toward baseline at progression.

TCRdb keeps only in-frame clones here, not all; method: immunoSEQ multiplex PCR. This table holds approximately 47,000 clones, 60% to 80% found once. The clonotype comes from a human donor with chronic lymphocytic leukemia. The source material was PBMCs, sampled after 24 months of ibrutinib treatment. The chain is built from TRBV7-8 and TRBJ2-2; possibly TRBD1 for D (5 bases). The CDR3 DNA is TGTGCCAGCAGCTTTCGAGCGCAGGGTAACACCGGGGAGCTGTTTTTT. It specifies CASSFRAQGNTGELFF.